The rows below give T cell receptor delta chains drawn from one sample of a study of gamma-delta T cells after stem cell transplantation. TCRdb fed the RT-PCR reads into CATT to redo clone calling. The repertoire has about 2,000 delta-chain clones, around 5.8% of them found once; the top ten carry around a quarter. The source material was gamma-delta T cells. Receptors were obtained from a human donor. It is not recorded whose cells these are; they may come from a transplant donor. The CDR3 runs from the conserved cysteine through the conserved F or W. D genes are given only for firm matches. Rows may omit the clone size; those that give it use once, few, many or a size class.

j_call v_call clone_size d_call cdr3_aa cdr3_nt
TRDJ1 TRDV2 large - CACDSMGADKLIF TGTGCCTGTGACTCAATGGGGGCCGATAAACTCATCTTT
TRDJ1 TRDV2 few TRDD3 CACELLGDTYKLIF TGTGCCTGTGAATTACTGGGGGATACCTATAAACTCATCTTT
TRDJ1 TRDV2 medium-sized TRDD3 CACDTLGGSDKLIF TGTGCCTGTGACACGCTGGGGGGGAGCGATAAACTCATCTTT
TRDJ1 TRDV2 large TRDD3 CACDPLGDTGTDKLIF TGTGCCTGTGACCCACTGGGGGATACGGGGACCGATAAACTCATCTTT
TRDJ3 TRDV2 - TRDD3 CACDSVRRRDSGGYRSWDTRQMFF TGTGCCTGTGACTCCGTCCGACGTCGTGACTCCGGGGGATACCGGTCCTGGGACACCCGACAGATGTTTTTC
TRDJ1 TRDV2 medium-sized TRDD3 CACDPILGDTDKLIF TGTGCCTGTGACCCCATACTGGGGGATACCGATAAACTCATCTTT
TRDJ1 TRDV2 medium-sized TRDD3 CACDTVATTGGYSTDKLIF TGTGCCTGTGACACCGTTGCCACTACTGGGGGATATTCCACCGATAAACTCATCTTT
TRDJ1 TRDV2 medium-sized - CACDTVGGPSEYTDKLIF TGTGCCTGTGACACCGTGGGGGGACCTTCCGAGTACACCGATAAACTCATCTTT
TRDJ1 TRDV2 few - CACDTVSSKLEWLIF TGTGCCTGTGACACCGTCTCCTCCAAATTAGAGTGGCTCATCTTT
TRDJ1 TRDV2 few TRDD3 CACGTLGDTPHTDKLIF TGTGCCTGTGGCACTCTGGGGGATACGCCACACACCGATAAACTCATCTTT
TRDJ1 TRDV2 - TRDD3 CACDTGTGGSRFNTDKLIF TGTGCCTGTGACACCGGGACTGGGGGATCTAGATTCAACACCGATAAACTCATCTTT
TRDJ1 TRDV2 medium-sized - CACDTLVPEDTYTDKLIF TGTGCCTGTGACACGCTAGTACCGGAAGATACGTACACCGATAAACTCATCTTT
TRDJ1 TRDV2 medium-sized TRDD3 CACDPLVGGSEYTDKLIF TGTGCCTGTGACCCCTTGGTTGGGGGATCAGAATACACCGATAAACTCATCTTT
TRDJ1 TRDV2 - TRDD3 CACDPVLGDTHLYTDKLIF TGTGCCTGTGACCCCGTACTGGGGGATACGCATCTCTACACCGATAAGCTCATCTTT
TRDJ1 TRDV2 - - CACESLTEYTDKLIF TGTGCCTGTGAGTCCCTTACGGAGTACACCGATAAACTCATCTTC
TRDJ1 TRDV2 medium-sized TRDD3 CACDPVLLGDTGGPKLIF TGTGCCTGTGACCCCGTCCTACTGGGGGATACGGGGGGACCAAAACTCATCTTT
TRDJ1 TRDV2 medium-sized - CACDTVGDPYTDKLIF TGTGCCTGTGACACTGTAGGGGATCCGTACACCGATAAACTCATCTTT
TRDJ1 TRDV2 medium-sized TRDD3 CACDGVLGGMYTDKLIF TGTGCCTGTGACGGCGTACTGGGGGGAATGTACACCGATAAACTCATCTTT
TRDJ1 TRDV2 few - CACDTVGTYTDKLIF TGTGCCTGTGACACCGTGGGGACCTACACCGATAAACTCATCTTT
TRDJ3 TRDV2 few TRDD3 CACDTVGLGDTKLRSWDTRQMFF TGTGCCTGTGACACCGTGGGACTGGGGGATACAAAACTCCGCTCCTGGGACACCCGACAGATGTTTTTC
TRDJ1 TRDV2 medium-sized TRDD3 CACDTVPNGGISTDKLIF TGTGCCTGTGACACCGTCCCTAATGGGGGGATAAGCACCGATAAACTCATCTTT
TRDJ3 TRDV2 - TRDD3 CACESVLGDTPGSWDTRQMFF TGTGCCTGTGAATCCGTACTGGGGGATACCCCCGGGTCCTGGGACACCCGACAGATGTTTTTC
TRDJ1 TRDV2 large - CACDTVGQNPDIKYTDKLIF TGTGCCTGTGACACCGTCGGACAAAATCCAGATATCAAGTACACCGATAAACTCATCTTT
TRDJ1 TRDV2 medium-sized - CACDTASRLVGDTDKLIF TGTGCCTGTGACACCGCAAGTAGGTTAGTGGGGGACACCGATAAACTCATCTTT
TRDJ1 TRDV2 - TRDD3 CACDGISTGGYSDKLIF TGTGCCTGTGACGGAATAAGTACTGGGGGATACTCCGATAAACTCATCTTT
TRDJ1 TRDV2 - TRDD3 CACDTGGMGDTPYDKLIF TGTGCCTGCGACACCGGGGGTATGGGGGATACGCCCTACGATAAACTCATCTTT
TRDJ1 TRDV2 medium-sized TRDD3 CACDTVGGLLGDTDKLIF TGTGCCTGTGACACGGTAGGAGGTTTACTGGGGGATACCGATAAACTCATCTTT
TRDJ1 TRDV2 medium-sized TRDD3 CACERLGDNLDNTDKLIF TGTGCCTGTGAGCGACTGGGGGACAACCTAGATAACACCGATAAACTCATCTTT
TRDJ1 TRDV2 medium-sized TRDD3 CACDTVGQRTGDVTDKLIF TGTGCCTGTGACACCGTGGGTCAGAGAACTGGGGATGTTACCGATAAACTCATCTTT
TRDJ3 TRDV2 few TRDD3 CACDTGGYGSWDTRQMFF TGTGCCTGTGACACTGGGGGATACGGCTCCTGGGACACCCGACAGATGTTTTTC
TRDJ1 TRDV2 large TRDD3 CACDTVTGGPHPYTDKLIF TGTGCCTGTGACACCGTTACTGGGGGACCTCACCCGTACACCGATAAACTCATCTTT
TRDJ1 TRDV2 few TRDD3 CACDVLGADGYTDKLIF TGTGCCTGTGACGTACTGGGGGCCGACGGGTACACCGATAAACTCATCTTT
TRDJ1 TRDV2 - TRDD3 CACDPTGGSLKPNDKLIF TGTGCCTGTGACCCCACTGGGGGTTCTCTAAAACCGAACGATAAGCTCATCTTT
TRDJ3 TRDV2 medium-sized TRDD3 CACDTLLGDTWDTRQMFF TGTGCCTGTGACACCCTACTGGGGGATACTTGGGACACCCGACAGATGTTTTTC
TRDJ3 TRDV2 large TRDD3 CACDTGWGIRHSWDTRQMFF TGTGCCTGTGACACCGGATGGGGGATACGCCACTCCTGGGACACCCGACAGATGTTTTTC
TRDJ3 TRDV2 medium-sized TRDD3 CACDTVLGDTRSWDTRQMFF TGTGCCTGTGACACCGTACTGGGGGATACGCGCTCCTGGGACACCCGACAGATGTTTTTC
TRDJ1 TRDV2 - TRDD3 CACELLGDRHNTDKLIF TGTGCCTGCGAGCTACTGGGGGACCGACACAACACCGATAAACTCATCTTT
TRDJ1 TRDV2 - - CACDTVGPNPDINYTDKLIF TGTGCCTGTGACACCGTCGGACCAAATCCAGATATCAATTACACCGATAAACTCATCTTT
TRDJ1 TRDV2 medium-sized TRDD3 CACDTVLNSGGHTDKLIF TGTGCCTGTGACACCGTGCTCAACTCTGGGGGACACACCGATAAACTCATCTTT
TRDJ3 TRDV2 medium-sized - CACDTLLSWDTRQMFF TGTGCCTGTGACACCCTACTCTCCTGGGACACCCGACAGATGTTTTTC
TRDJ1 TRDV2 medium-sized TRDD3 CACDTVVAGGRAYTDKLIF TGTGCCTGTGACACCGTGGTAGCTGGGGGACGTGCGTACACCGATAAACTCATCTTT
TRDJ1 TRDV2 few TRDD3 CACDTLLGDTVPYKGLIF TGTGCCTGTGACACTCTACTGGGGGATACTGTCCCCTATAAGGGACTCATCTTT
TRDJ1 TRDV2 medium-sized TRDD3 CACEPLGDTDKLIF TGTGCCTGTGAACCACTGGGGGACACCGATAAACTCATCTTT
TRDJ1 TRDV3 - TRDD3 CAFKRTLFLRLPTGGYVLYTDKLIF TGTGCCTTTAAACGAACACTTTTCCTACGGCTCCCTACTGGGGGATACGTACTTTACACCGATAAACTCATCTTT
TRDJ1 TRDV2 few TRDD3 CACDSLLGDYNTDKLIF TGTGCCTGTGACTCCTTACTGGGGGACTATAACACCGATAAACTCATCTTT
TRDJ1 TRDV2 medium-sized TRDD3 CACDTLFGDTRVFESTDKLIF TGTGCCTGTGACACTTTGTTTGGGGATACGCGGGTTTTCGAGTCCACCGATAAACTCATCTTT
TRDJ3 TRDV2 few TRDD3 CACDAWGIEGWDTRQMFF TGTGCCTGTGACGCCTGGGGGATAGAAGGCTGGGACACCCGACAGATGTTTTTC
TRDJ1 TRDV2 medium-sized - CACDTVERHRGHTDKLIF TGTGCCTGTGACACCGTGGAACGACACCGGGGACACACCGATAAACTCATCTTT
TRDJ1 TRDV2 medium-sized - CACDPVGLASDKLIF TGTGCCTGTGACCCCGTGGGGCTCGCGTCCGATAAACTCATCTTT
TRDJ1 TRDV2 - TRDD3 CACDTPFRTGGLKLIF TGTGCCTGTGACACCCCTTTCCGTACTGGGGGATTGAAACTCATCTTT
TRDJ2 TRDV2 few TRDD3 CACDVLGDTTAQLFF TGTGCCTGTGACGTACTGGGGGATACGACAGCACAACTCTTCTTT
TRDJ1 TRDV2 medium-sized TRDD3 CACDTVQALGDTGGDKLIF TGTGCCTGTGACACGGTCCAGGCATTGGGGGATACCGGCGGCGATAAACTCATCTTT
TRDJ1 TRDV2 medium-sized TRDD3 CACDPLLGTGGAYTDKLIF TGTGCCTGTGATCCCCTACTGGGGACCGGAGGGGCGTACACCGATAAACTCATCTTT
TRDJ1 TRDV2 medium-sized - CACDPLPTLTGGSRGDDKLIF TGTGCCTGTGACCCACTTCCTACCCTTACTGGGGGGTCGCGGGGAGACGATAAACTCATCTTT
TRDJ1 TRDV2 - - CACDILTDSDKLIF TGTGCCTGTGACATATTGACCGATTCCGATAAACTCATCTTT